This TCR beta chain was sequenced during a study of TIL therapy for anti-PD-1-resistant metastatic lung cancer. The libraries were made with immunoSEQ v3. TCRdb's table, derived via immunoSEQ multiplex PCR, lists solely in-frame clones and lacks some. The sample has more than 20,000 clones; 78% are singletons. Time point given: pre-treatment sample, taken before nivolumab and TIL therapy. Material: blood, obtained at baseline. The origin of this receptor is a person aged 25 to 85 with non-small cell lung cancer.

This CDR3 is CASSQGQGEVETQYF. The DNA for the CDR3 is TGTGCCAGCAGCCAGGGACAGGGGGAGGTTGAGACCCAGTACTTC. The chain has TRBV5-4 and TRBJ2-5, with 11 bases aligning to TRBD1. V gave up 4 bases and J gave up 5 bases; unmatched junction bases: 7. Germline V lookup: CDR1 SGHNT, CDR2 YYREEE (reference sequence). This CDR3 region has 15 residues.